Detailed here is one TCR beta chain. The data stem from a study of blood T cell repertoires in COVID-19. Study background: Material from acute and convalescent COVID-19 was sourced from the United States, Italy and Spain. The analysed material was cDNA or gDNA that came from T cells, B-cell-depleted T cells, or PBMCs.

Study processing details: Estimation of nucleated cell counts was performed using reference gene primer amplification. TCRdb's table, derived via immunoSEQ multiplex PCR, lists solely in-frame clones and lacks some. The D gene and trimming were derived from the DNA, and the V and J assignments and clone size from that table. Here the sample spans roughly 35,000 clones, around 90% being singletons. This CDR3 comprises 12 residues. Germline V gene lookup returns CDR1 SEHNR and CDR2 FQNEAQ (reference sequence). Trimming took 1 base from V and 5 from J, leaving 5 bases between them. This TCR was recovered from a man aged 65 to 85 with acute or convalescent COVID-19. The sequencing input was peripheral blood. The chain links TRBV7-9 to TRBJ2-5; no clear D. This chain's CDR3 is CASSLVPETQYF. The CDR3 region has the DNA TGTGCCAGCAGCTTAGTTCCGGAGACCCAGTACTTC.